The 19 T cell receptor beta chains below come from one sample, sequenced in a study of cytomegalovirus exposure and HLA in healthy donors. Libraries were prepared by immunoSEQ multiplex PCR; TCRdb keeps only in-frame clonotypes and omits some of them. Altogether 40,000 to 55,000 clones are present, under 95% being singletons, with the ten largest covering roughly 2.1%. The specimen sequenced was PBMCs. The receptors come from a woman under 30 in good health and CMV-seronegative.

V usage is TRBV5-8 and J usage is TRBJ1-1, with TRBD1 matching over 10 bases. Germline-derived CDR1 and CDR2 are SGHTS and YDEGEE. The V and J ends lost 5 bases and 0 bases, in that order; junction bases with no gene match: 7. The CDR3 runs to 16 residues. CDR3 sequence (DNA): TGTGCCAGCAGTTCCGGGACAGGGGTATTGAACACTGAAGCTTTCTTT. This encodes CASSSGTGVLNTEAFF.

The chain links TRBV4-1 to TRBJ1-3; D not resolved. In germline, CDR1 is MGHRA, CDR2 YSYEKL. This CDR3 comprises 14 residues. Trimming stripped 4 bases from V and 0 bases from J, with 7 bases between. The CDR3 reads CASSRGSSGNTIYF. The CDR3 bases are TGCGCCAGCAGCCGAGGGTCCTCTGGAAACACCATATATTTT.

V gene TRBV2 combines with J gene TRBJ1-4; possibly TRBD1 for D (5 bases). Per germline, CDR1 SNHLY and CDR2 FYNNEI. The CDR3 consists of 13 residues. V lost 8 bases to trimming and J lost 8 bases, with 15 bases between them. CDR3 residues: CASAGGYQEKLFF. The CDR3 nucleotides read TGTGCCAGCGCGGGGGGTTATCAGGAAAAACTGTTTTTT.

J is TRBJ2-3 and V is TRBV4-1; TRBD2 aligns across 7 bases. The CDR3 is 20 amino acids. Losses at the gene ends were 0 bases for V and 0 bases for J; bases not matched to a gene: 15. CDR1 and CDR2 (germline): MGHRA, YSYEKL. The CDR3 loop reads CASSQDWGAGIYSSTDTQYF. CDR3 in DNA: TGCGCCAGCAGCCAAGATTGGGGAGCGGGGATATACTCTAGCACAGATACGCAGTATTTT.

The rearrangement uses TRBV27 and TRBJ1-1; D perhaps matches TRBD1 (5 bases). Trimming cost V 3 bases and J 1 base, with 6 bases left between them. In germline, CDR1 is MNHEY, CDR2 SMNVEV (reference sequence). This CDR3 is 13 amino acids long. This CDR3 reads CASSLQGNTEAFF. Written as DNA, the CDR3 is TGTGCCAGCAGTTTGCAGGGGAACACTGAAGCTTTCTTT.

A single count supports this clone. The J gene is TRBJ1-5, the V gene TRBV28, with no clear D. V lost 8 bases and J 1 base, leaving 12 bases between the germline ends. Germline CDR1 MDHEN, CDR2 SYDVKM. The CDR3 consists of 14 residues. The CDR3 protein is CASARHNSNQPQHF. Written as DNA, the CDR3 is TGTGCCAGCGCCAGACATAACAGCAATCAGCCCCAGCATTTT.

This chain connects TRBV13 to TRBJ1-2, with D possibly TRBD1 on 6 matching bases. Per germline, CDR1 PRHDT and CDR2 FYEKMQ (reference sequence). V lost 2 bases, J lost 5 bases, and 18 bases lay in between. This CDR3 spans 16 amino acids. The CDR3 bases are TGTGCCAGCAGCTTACGATCTTTAACAGGGACGTATGGCTACACCTTC. It yields the protein CASSLRSLTGTYGYTF.

CDR3 sequence reads: CASTGLAGIVESVDTQYF. The CDR3 DNA sequence: TGTGCCAGCACCGGACTAGCGGGAATTGTAGAGAGCGTTGATACGCAGTATTTT. This chain uses TRBV28 with TRBJ2-3, with 12 bases matching TRBD2. The trim removed 7 bases at V and 6 bases at J, leaving 17 bases unmatched. CDR1 MDHEN and CDR2 SYDVKM come from the germline V gene. This CDR3 region has 18 residues.

The chain recombines TRBV28 with TRBJ1-1; 7 positions agree with TRBD1. Germline V gives CDR1 MDHEN, CDR2 SYDVKM. The CDR3 spans 14 residues. The junction had 3 bases not matched to a gene; V was cut back by 5 bases and J by 0 bases. This chain's CDR3 is CASSEGQLNTEAFF. The CDR3 coding sequence is TGTGCCAGCAGTGAGGGACAGTTGAACACTGAAGCTTTCTTT.

The V and J genes are TRBV7-2 and TRBJ2-1; TRBD1 is a possible D gene (8 bases). The CDR3 has 17 amino acids. V was clipped by 5 bases and J by 3 bases, with 20 bases between them. Looked up from germline, CDR1 is SGHTA and CDR2 is FQGNSA. The CDR3 here is CASSIQGGSGGYNEQFF. The CDR3 DNA follows: TGTGCCAGCAGCATACAGGGGGGATCGGGGGGCTACAATGAGCAGTTCTTC.

The V and J genes are TRBV30 and TRBJ1-2; D call uncertain. Germline V gene lookup returns CDR1 GTSNPN and CDR2 SVGIG (reference sequence). V lost 2 bases and J lost 0, with 7 bases in between. This CDR3 is built from 13 residues. CDR3 loop: CAWSRQANYGYTF. For the CDR3, the DNA is TGTGCCTGGAGTCGGCAGGCTAACTATGGCTACACCTTC.

The chain combines TRBV6-1 with TRBJ1-4, with a possible D match to TRBD1 (6 bases). Germline CDR1 and CDR2: MNHNS and SASEGT. V lost 11 bases, J lost 0 bases, and 16 bases lay in between. The CDR3 runs 15 residues. CDR3: CASQGSSATNEKLFF. The CDR3, as DNA: TGTGCCTCACAGGGAAGTAGTGCAACTAATGAAAAACTGTTTTTT.

The chain's CDR3 is CASTRTSGYYEQYF. Here the CDR3 DNA reads TGTGCCAGCACCCGGACTAGCGGCTACTACGAGCAGTACTTC. This chain connects TRBV6-5 to TRBJ2-7; 10 bases line up with TRBD2. CDR1 and CDR2 from the germline V gene are MNHEY and SVGAGI. The V and J ends lost 7 bases and 3 bases, in that order; junction bases with no gene match: 6. The CDR3 loop spans 14 amino acids.

This clone showed up just once. The rearrangement joins TRBV29-1 to TRBJ2-1, with D perhaps matching TRBD2 (6 bases). Germline lookup yields CDR1 SQVTM and CDR2 ANQGSEA. Trimming left V 7 bases short and J 1 base short, with 11 bases between. The CDR3 consists of 13 residues. The CDR3, as DNA: TGCAGCGCCGTGCGGGATTCCTACAATGAGCAGTTCTTC. It translates to CSAVRDSYNEQFF.

The chain recombines TRBV19 with TRBJ2-2, with a tentative D call TRBD1 (6 bases). Germline V gives CDR1 LNHDA, CDR2 SQIVND (reference sequence). V lost 7 bases and J lost 6, with 15 bases in between. CDR3 length: 14 amino acids. This chain's CDR3 is CASTQGGSSGELFF. As DNA, the CDR3 is TGTGCCAGTACCCAAGGGGGTTCATCCGGGGAGCTGTTTTTT. Full variable domain (missing parts from reference TRBV19 and TRBJ2-2): DGGITQSPKYLFRKEGQNVTLSCEQNLNHDAMYWYRQDPGQGLRLIYYSQIVNDFQKGDIAEGYSVSREKKESFPLTVTSAQKNPTAFYLCASTQGGSSGELFFGEGSRLTVL.

This clone has only one observation. The chain has TRBV27 and TRBJ2-7; 14 bases are a match to TRBD2. This CDR3 has 18 amino acids. Germline V gene data show CDR1 as MNHEY and CDR2 as SMNVEV (reference sequence). The V and J ends lost 5 bases and 7 bases, in that order; junction bases with no gene match: 16. The CDR3 sequence is CASSVRPPGLAGVGEQYF. DNA of the CDR3: TGTGCCAGCAGTGTAAGACCTCCGGGACTAGCGGGAGTAGGTGAGCAGTACTTC.

V usage is TRBV9 and J usage is TRBJ1-3, with D maybe TRBD1 (5 bases). Germline CDR1 reads SGDLS; CDR2 reads YYNGEE. V lost 4 bases and J 0 bases, leaving 17 bases between the germline ends. The CDR3 runs to 17 residues. Written as DNA, the CDR3 is TGTGCCAGCAGCCTGAGGGGAGGGGCCGTCTCTGGAAACACCATATATTTT. It encodes CASSLRGGAVSGNTIYF.

The chain has TRBV28 and TRBJ2-7; unclear D gene. CDR1 and CDR2 (germline): MDHEN, SYDVKM. With 3 bases removed from V and 6 bases from J, the gap between germline ends came to 12 bases. The CDR3 is made up of 13 amino acids. The CDR3 region is CASSFYWYSEQYF. Here the CDR3 DNA reads TGTGCCAGCAGTTTTTATTGGTACAGCGAGCAGTACTTC. The variable domain in full, with the rest retrieved from reference TRBV28 and TRBJ2-7, is DVKVTQSSRYLVKRTGEKVFLECVQDMDHENMFWYRQDPGLGLRLIYFSYDVKMKEKGDIPEGYSVSREKKERFSLILESASTNQTSMYLCASSFYWYSEQYFGPGTRLTVT.

The J gene is TRBJ1-2, the V gene TRBV13; tentative D call: TRBD1 (5 bases). This CDR3 contains 13 residues. From germline, CDR1 is PRHDT and CDR2 FYEKMQ (reference sequence). Trimming took 4 bases from V and 4 from J, leaving 10 bases between them. CDR3 loop: CASSSTGGYGYTF. In nucleotides, the CDR3 is TGTGCCAGCAGCTCGACCGGGGGCTATGGCTACACCTTC.